The 24 T cell receptor beta chains reported below all come from one sample, sequenced in a study of cytotoxic CD8 clonotypes in ibrutinib-treated CLL. Sequencing was performed with immunoSEQ multiplex PCR; in TCRdb, only in-frame clones are kept and a portion is missing. Here the sample spans over 200,000 clones, approximately 70% being singletons. The starting material was PBMCs, obtained after 12 months of ibrutinib treatment. Receptors originate from a human donor with chronic lymphocytic leukemia.

The chain couples TRBV7-2 to TRBJ2-7, with 10 bases lining up with TRBD2. The CDR3 is made up of 14 amino acids. Germline-derived CDR1 and CDR2 are SGHTA and FQGNSA. The junction had 5 bases not matched to a gene; V was cut back by 6 bases and J by 3 bases. CDR3 sequence reads: CASRPGLARYEQYF. Written as DNA, the CDR3 is TGTGCCAGCAGGCCGGGACTAGCGCGCTACGAGCAGTACTTC.

The chain is built from TRBV5-6 and TRBJ2-3, with 8 nucleotides matching TRBD2. The V and J ends lost 4 bases and 4 bases, in that order; junction bases with no gene match: 5. Germline values: CDR1 SGHDT, CDR2 YYEEEE. The CDR3 is 14 amino acids. The CDR3 spells CASSRGLVADTQYF. CDR3 coding DNA: TGTGCCAGCAGCCGGGGACTAGTCGCAGATACGCAGTATTTT.

V is TRBV6-5 and J is TRBJ1-1; 7 bases are shared with TRBD1. This CDR3 region has 14 residues. V shed 4 bases and J 6 bases; nucleotides not matched to a gene: 8. Per the germline V gene, CDR1 is MNHEY and CDR2 is SVGAGI. CDR3 DNA sequence: TGTGCCAGCAGTTTATCTCCAGGGGGGCCTGAAGCTTTCTTT. Its protein product is CASSLSPGGPEAFF.

The CDR3 protein is CASRYQTGRNYEQYF. The CDR3 DNA reads TGTGCCAGCAGATACCAGACAGGGCGAAACTACGAGCAGTACTTC. The rearrangement links TRBV6-5 to TRBJ2-7; 7 bases align to TRBD1. The CDR3 runs to 15 residues. In germline, CDR1 is MNHEY, CDR2 SVGAGI. The ends lost 6 bases at V and 3 bases at J; junction bases unmatched: 11.

This chain links TRBV6-5 with TRBJ1-2, with no clear D. The CDR3 is 14 amino acids. V was shortened by 0 bases and J by 8 bases, with 13 bases between the two germline ends. Germline V gene sequence: CDR1 MNHEY, CDR2 SVGAGI. The CDR3 loop reads CASSYSVTHSGYTF. The CDR3 nucleotides are TGTGCCAGCAGTTACTCGGTCACACATAGCGGCTACACCTTC.

The genes are TRBV29-1 and TRBJ1-1, with D possibly TRBD1 on 5 matching bases. The V end was cut by 3 bases, the J end by 1 base, with 15 bases between. Germline CDR1 and CDR2: SQVTM and ANQGSEA. The CDR3 contains 15 residues. This CDR3 reads CSVDPWGVGNTEAFF. As DNA, the CDR3 is TGCAGCGTTGACCCCTGGGGGGTCGGGAACACTGAAGCTTTCTTT.

This clone was detected only once. The V gene is TRBV29-1, the J gene TRBJ1-5; a weak D match, TRBD1 (5 bases). The germline CDR1 and CDR2 sequences are SQVTM and ANQGSEA. This CDR3 is 12 amino acids long. V lost 4 bases, J lost 6 bases, and 10 bases lay in between. The chain's CDR3 is CSVAGLGQPQHF. The CDR3 DNA reads as TGCAGCGTTGCAGGGCTCGGTCAGCCCCAGCATTTT.

V is TRBV2 and J is TRBJ2-1; D uncertain. Germline V gives CDR1 SNHLY, CDR2 FYNNEI. V gave up 2 bases and J gave up 10 bases, with 6 bases separating them. The CDR3 totals 11 residues. The CDR3 spells CASSESWEQFF. The CDR3 DNA sequence: TGTGCCAGCAGTGAATCGTGGGAGCAGTTCTTC.

The chain employs TRBV6-1 and TRBJ1-2, with D possibly TRBD1 on 6 matching bases. Per germline, CDR1 MNHNS and CDR2 SASEGT. V dropped 5 bases and J dropped 6 bases, with 19 bases sitting between them. CDR3 length: 15 amino acids. Here the CDR3 reads CASSPTDRNYNGYTF. The CDR3 nucleotides read TGTGCCAGCAGTCCTACGGACAGAAACTACAATGGCTACACCTTC.

The chain recombines TRBV7-9 with TRBJ1-1; 9 bases agree with TRBD1. Germline CDR1 is SEHNR and CDR2 is FQNEAQ (reference sequence). This CDR3 comprises 16 residues. The V gene end was trimmed by 4 bases and the J gene end by 0 bases; junction bases not matched to a gene: 6. The DNA of the CDR3 is TGTGCCAGCAGCTCGGGGACAGGGCCGGTGAACACTGAAGCTTTCTTT. This sequence encodes CASSSGTGPVNTEAFF.

The sample holds a few counts of this clone. The CDR3: CASSAPGRGIPFF. The CDR3 coding sequence is TGTGCCAGCAGCGCTCCAGGTAGAGGGATCCCTTTCTTT. The chain links TRBV9 to TRBJ1-1, with D unclear. From germline, CDR1 is SGDLS and CDR2 YYNGEE. The CDR3 runs 13 residues. The V end lost 3 bases, the J end lost 12 bases, and 18 bases lay between the germline ends.

This chain uses TRBV2 with TRBJ1-5; TRBD1 aligns across 10 bases. Trimming at V came to 4 bases and at J to 4 bases, leaving 4 bases not matched to a gene. CDR1 and CDR2 from the germline V gene are SNHLY and FYNNEI. There are 15 residues in the CDR3. In DNA form, the CDR3 reads TGTGCCAGCAGTGCGACAGGGGGCAGTAATCAGCCCCAGCATTTT. Amino acid sequence: CASSATGGSNQPQHF.

The rearrangement joins TRBV5-1 to TRBJ2-7; 8 nucleotides match TRBD2. The germline CDR1 and CDR2 sequences are SGHRS and YFSETQ. There are 13 residues in the CDR3. After removal of 5 bases from V and 7 bases from J, the junction contained 8 bases not matched to a gene. The CDR3 reads CASSKTSGVEQYF. The CDR3 nucleotides are TGCGCCAGCAGTAAAACTAGCGGTGTAGAGCAGTACTTC.

The V gene is TRBV5-1, the J gene TRBJ1-5; D is uncertain. V lost 4 bases, J lost 7 bases, and 9 bases lay in between. The CDR3 extends over 12 amino acids. Germline values: CDR1 SGHRS, CDR2 YFSETQ. CDR3 loop: CASSPWRQPQHF. The CDR3 DNA sequence: TGCGCCAGCAGCCCTTGGAGACAGCCCCAGCATTTT.

J is TRBJ1-2 and V is TRBV30; no clear D. The CDR3 is 12 amino acids. Per germline, CDR1 GTSNPN and CDR2 SVGIG (reference sequence). Trimming took 4 bases from V and 4 from J, leaving 10 bases between them. The CDR3 region is CAWTGTSYGYTF. The DNA of the CDR3 is TGTGCCTGGACAGGTACATCCTATGGCTACACCTTC. Full variable domain (missing parts from reference TRBV30 and TRBJ1-2): SQTIHQWPATLVQPVGSPLSLECTVEGTSNPNLYWYRQAAGRGLQLLFYSVGIGQISSEVPQNLSASRPQDRQFILSSKKLLLSDSGFYLCAWTGTSYGYTFGSGTRLTVV.

DNA of the CDR3: TGTGCCACCAGCAGAGGGCCACCCTATAGCAATCAGCCCCAGCATTTT. This sequence encodes CATSRGPPYSNQPQHF. V is TRBV15 and J is TRBJ1-5, with D uncertain. V was clipped by 1 base and J by 0 bases, with 10 bases between them. The germline V gene encodes CDR1 LNHNV and CDR2 YYDKDF (reference sequence). The CDR3 contains 16 residues.

CDR3 residues: CASSERSSWGYQETQYF. CDR3 coding DNA: TGTGCCAGCAGCGAACGTTCCTCCTGGGGCTATCAAGAGACCCAGTACTTC. This rearrangement joins TRBV2 to TRBJ2-5; D might be TRBD1 (5 bases). The CDR3 runs 17 residues. Germline V gene lookup returns CDR1 SNHLY and CDR2 FYNNEI. V lost 6 bases to trimming and J lost 2 bases, with 22 bases between them.

The CDR3 coding sequence is TGTGCCAGTAGTATGGGACAGGGGATCCACGAGCAGTACTTC. It codes for CASSMGQGIHEQYF. This chain uses TRBV19 with TRBJ2-7; 10 nucleotides match TRBD1. V was pared by 3 bases and J by 5 bases, with 4 bases of the junction left unmatched. The CDR3 runs to 14 residues. Looked up from germline, CDR1 is LNHDA and CDR2 is SQIVND (reference sequence).

This clone was counted ten times or more. A junction end diverges from the germline sequence, so it may reflect a read error. The rearrangement joins TRBV29-1 to TRBJ2-7, with a tentative D call TRBD1 (5 bases). The CDR3 loop spans 13 amino acids. Germline loops: CDR1 SQVTM, CDR2 ANQGSEA. CDR3 loop: CSVEDGPGKGHDF. The CDR3, as DNA: TGCAGCGTTGAAGATGGTCCAGGGAAGGGCCACGACTTC.

This rearrangement joins TRBV6-6 to TRBJ2-3; D is unclear. Germline assignment: CDR1 MNHNY and CDR2 SVGAGI (reference sequence). CDR3 length: 14 residues. Trimming took 9 bases from V and 3 from J, leaving 16 bases between them. CDR3 in DNA: TGTGCCAGTACCTCTGAGAAGAGGACAGATACGCAGTATTTT. It specifies CASTSEKRTDTQYF.

The chain joins TRBV20-1 to TRBJ1-2; no reliable D call. Trimming pared 2 bases from V and 5 bases from J, leaving 3 bases between. The CDR3 is made up of 10 amino acids. CDR1 and CDR2 (germline): DFQATT, SNEGSKA (reference sequence). CDR3 sequence (DNA): TGCAGTGCTAGACTTTATGGCTACACCTTC. Translation gives CSARLYGYTF.

This clone was seen a few times. A junction boundary mismatches the germline segment, possibly from a read error. The chain is built from TRBV7-7 and TRBJ2-1; 9 nucleotides match TRBD2. Germline loops: CDR1 SSHAT, CDR2 FNYEAQ (reference sequence). The CDR3 contains 15 residues. Written as DNA, the CDR3 is TGTGCTAGCAGCTCCGGACGTCATAGCGGGAGTCGGCAGTTCTTC. Encoded protein: CASSSGRHSGSRQFF.

The chain couples TRBV18 to TRBJ2-7, with 13 bases lining up with TRBD2. The CDR3 is 16 amino acids. Unmatched junction bases numbered 2, after V lost 0 bases and J lost 3 bases. Germline CDR1 KGHSH, CDR2 LQKENI. The CDR3 bases are TGTGCCAGCTCACCACCGGGACTAGCGGGGAACTACGAGCAGTACTTC. It yields the protein CASSPPGLAGNYEQYF.

The V and J genes are TRBV29-1 and TRBJ1-1, with a weak D call TRBD1 (6 bases). The CDR3 length is 16 residues. Germline values: CDR1 SQVTM, CDR2 ANQGSEA. V lost 3 bases and J lost 2, with 19 bases in between. The chain's CDR3 is CSVDYPDRSFNTEAFF. The CDR3 DNA sequence: TGCAGCGTTGATTATCCAGACAGGTCCTTTAACACTGAAGCTTTCTTT.